This TCR beta chain appears in the sequencing data of a study of OX40 agonist ivuxolimab in advanced cancers. Study summary: In this trial design, patients received ivuxolimab intravenously at 0.01 to 10 mg/kg every 2 weeks. A male proportion of around 86% was recorded, with mean age around 55 years and range roughly 23 to 79. Broader study findings: Circulating CD4+ and CD8+ T cells showed clonal expansion by week 6 at 0.1 to 3.0 mg/kg. Expansion of clones was among the lowest in partial responders at 0.1-3.0 mg/kg.

Generated by immunoSEQ multiplex PCR, the TCRdb table keeps only in-frame clones and is missing some. The sample shows about 30,000 clones, around 87% of them seen only once. CDR3 size: 15 residues. Germline CDR1 is ENHRY and CDR2 is SYGVKD. V was trimmed by 2 bases and J by 1 base, leaving 9 bases between them. Worth noting for this clone: The antigen remains unidentified.

The chain couples TRBV10-3 to TRBJ2-1; D is possibly TRBD2 (6 bases). The receptor was isolated from an adult with an advanced solid tumor such as melanoma, head and neck, liver or kidney cancer. The sample in question was CD4+ or CD8+ T cells sorted from blood, obtained in a trial of the OX40 agonist ivuxolimab. The CDR3 nucleotides are TGTGCCATCAGTGAGGGTAGCGGATCCTACAATGAGCAGTTCTTC. This codes for CAISEGSGSYNEQFF.